This entry is about one T cell receptor beta chain. This specimen belongs to a study of synovial regulatory T cells in juvenile arthritis. Assay: immunoSEQ multiplex PCR; the TCRdb copy retains only in-frame clones and omits some. Its table records roughly 10,000 clones. This CDR3 is built from 17 residues. The record lacks a DNA sequence. Per the germline V gene, CDR1 is SGHNT and CDR2 is YYREEE (reference sequence). The chain links TRBV5-4 to TRBJ2-3; TCRdb returns TRBD2, unconfirmable since there is no DNA. The origin of this receptor is a donor between 2 and 29 years old with juvenile idiopathic arthritis. Sequencing was performed on Treg cells from blood. The sample's subset: remaining (HLA-DR-negative) circulating blood Treg cells. The CDR3 loop is CASSLAYKRGGTDTQYF.